This T cell receptor beta chain is from a study of blood T cell repertoires in COVID-19. Across the study: Specimens from acute and convalescent COVID-19 originated in the United States, Italy and Spain. From T cells, B-cell-depleted T cells, or PBMCs came the material, which was cDNA or gDNA.

With 6 bases clipped from V and 2 bases from J, the junction kept 2 bases outside the gene matches. Germline CDR1 reads MNHEY; CDR2 reads SMNVEV (reference sequence). The CDR3 contains 15 residues. The count of this clone is one. In the original processing: By means of reference gene primer amplification, nucleated cell counts were estimated. Using immunoSEQ multiplex PCR, the repertoire was profiled, and TCRdb retains in-frame clones only, with some absent. Clone size and V and J calls were adopted from that table, with D and trimming inferred from the DNA. The table shows roughly 100,000 clones, with 84% occurring only once.

The TCR sequence derives from a human donor in a cohort sampled during active COVID-19. Sequencing used peripheral blood. V is TRBV27 and J is TRBJ2-6, with 9 positions matching TRBD1. This CDR3 is CASSRTGAGANVLTF. DNA for the CDR3: TGTGCCAGCAGCCGGACAGGGGCTGGGGCCAACGTCCTGACTTTC. The whole variable domain, remainder taken from reference TRBV27 and TRBJ2-6, is EAQVTQNPRYLITVTGKKLTVTCSQNMNHEYMSWYRQDPGLGLRQIYYSMNVEVTDKGDVPEGYKVSRKEKRNFPLILESPSPNQTSLYFCASSRTGAGANVLTFGAGSRLTVL.